This section outlines one TCR beta chain sequence together with its context. Its antigen is unknown. TCRdb itself ran the 5' RACE reads through MiXCR, one entry per CDR3 protein. Among about 320,000 distinct CDR3 sequences, about 13% were seen once, and the ten largest hold 21%. This record comes from a study of T-cell memory formation after mild COVID-19. The CDR3 runs to 12 residues. From germline, CDR1 is SEHNR and CDR2 FQNEAQ (reference sequence). V lost 8 bases to trimming and J lost 5 bases, with 13 bases between them. Overall study findings and caveats: Pre-infection memory already had some responding clones, implying cross-reactive memory joined. Clones that contracted from day 15 to 85 had balanced CD4/CD8; later expanders were CD4+ biased. Contracting clones localized mainly to CM and EM when CD4+ and mainly to EMRA when CD8+.

The source material was PBMCs or a T cell subset sorted from them (not recorded which). The V and J genes are TRBV7-9 and TRBJ2-7; D call uncertain. The receptor's source is a man in his late teens or twenties who had mild COVID-19 (a few samples of this study predate the infection). Cell type and time point are not known. CDR3 in amino acids: CASGSTLDEQYF. The CDR3 region has the DNA TGTGCCAGCGGTTCCACCCTGGACGAGCAGTACTTC.